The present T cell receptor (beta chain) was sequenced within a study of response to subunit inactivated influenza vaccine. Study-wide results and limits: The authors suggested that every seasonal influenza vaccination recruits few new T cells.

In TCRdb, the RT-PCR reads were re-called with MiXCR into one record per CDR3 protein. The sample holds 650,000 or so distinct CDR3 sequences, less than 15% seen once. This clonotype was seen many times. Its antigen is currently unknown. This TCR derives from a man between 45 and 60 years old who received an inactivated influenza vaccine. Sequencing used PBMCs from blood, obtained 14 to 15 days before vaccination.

This CDR3 reads CASSAFADRVDTEAFF. CDR3 sequence (DNA): TGTGCCAGCAGCGCTTTCGCGGACAGGGTGGACACTGAAGCTTTCTTT. V is TRBV11-2 and J is TRBJ1-1, with 8 bases aligning to TRBD1. The CDR3 extends over 16 amino acids. Germline lookup yields CDR1 SGHAT and CDR2 FQNNGV. J lost 3 bases, V lost 5 bases, and 11 bases had no gene match. The whole variable domain, remainder taken from reference TRBV11-2 and TRBJ1-1, is EAGVAQSPRYKIIEKRQSVAFWCNPISGHATLYWYQQILGQGPKLLIQFQNNGVVDDSQLPKDRFSAERLKGVDSTLKIQPAKLEDSAVYLCASSAFADRVDTEAFFGQGTRLTVV.